A selection of T cell receptor beta chains follows, all from one sample in a study of blood T cell repertoires in COVID-19. Here immunoSEQ multiplex PCR was the method, and the copy in TCRdb shows in-frame clones only, minus some. The data contain under 250,000 clones, 80% of them singletons. Sequencing was performed on peripheral blood. These receptors all stem from a woman in her seventies with acute or convalescent COVID-19. Both conserved end residues are part of each CDR3. A D gene is named only where the DNA matches it firmly. Clone size is shown for a subset of rows, as once, few, many or a class of expanded clone.

d_call j_call v_call clone_size cdr3_nt cdr3_aa
- TRBJ1-2 TRBV5-1 - TGCGCCAGCAGCGAGGGGGAGAACTATGGCTACACCTTC CASSEGENYGYTF
- TRBJ2-1 TRBV7-2 - TGTGCCAGCAGCTCAACCAACCAACTCGACAGAGAGCAGTTCTTC CASSSTNQLDREQFF
TRBD1 TRBJ1-5 TRBV7-2 - TGTGCCAGCAGCTTATTCCCCGTCGGACAGGGAGGGGGTCAGCCCCAGCATTTT CASSLFPVGQGGGQPQHF
TRBD2 TRBJ2-1 TRBV6-5 once TGTGCCAGCAGTTATAAGGCTAGCGGGGGGGCCCGTGAGCAGTTCTTC CASSYKASGGAREQFF
- TRBJ2-3 TRBV10-2 - TGCGCCAGCCAGAGCACAGATACGCAGTATTTT CASQSTDTQYF
TRBD1 TRBJ2-2 TRBV19 - TGTGCCAGTAGGCGACAGGGGGGCACCGGGGAGCTGTTTTTT CASRRQGGTGELFF
TRBD1 TRBJ2-3 TRBV3-1/TRBV3-2 - TGTGCCAGCAGCCAAATTTTCGATTGGTCCGGGACAGATCCTAGCACAGATACGCAGTATTTT CASSQIFDWSGTDPSTDTQYF
TRBD1 TRBJ2-1 TRBV6-5 - TGTGCCAGCAGCGGACAGGGGGGGCAATACGAGCAGTTCTTC CASSGQGGQYEQFF
- TRBJ2-3 TRBV11-2 few TGTGCCAGCAGCCGTGGGCCTCAAGGAGGAGATACGCAGTATTTT CASSRGPQGGDTQYF
TRBD2 TRBJ2-3 TRBV4-1 many TGCGCCAGCAGCCACTTCCGGACTAGCGGGATTGTAGATACGCAGTATTTT CASSHFRTSGIVDTQYF
TRBD1 TRBJ1-1 TRBV2 - TGTGCCAGCAGTGAATGGGTGGGACAGGAGTTAGGAACTGAAGCTTTCTTT CASSEWVGQELGTEAFF
- TRBJ2-3 TRBV20-1 - TGCAGTGCTAGTCCCGGGACTAGCACAGATACGCAGTATTTT CSASPGTSTDTQYF
TRBD1 TRBJ2-2 TRBV19 - TGTGCCAGTAGTAGAGGCCGGACAGGGAACACCGGGGAGCTGTTTTTT CASSRGRTGNTGELFF
TRBD2 TRBJ2-3 TRBV6-2/TRBV6-3 - TGTGCCAGCAGTTACGATCTAGCGGGGGGCGGGGAGGATACGCAGTATTTT CASSYDLAGGGEDTQYF
- TRBJ1-5 TRBV24-1 - TGTGCCACCAGTGACCGACGGGGCAATCAGCCCCAGCATTTT CATSDRRGNQPQHF
- TRBJ1-2 TRBV5-5 - TGTGCCAGCAGCGATCAGGGGCGCCTGATCGGATATGGCTACACCTTC CASSDQGRLIGYGYTF
- TRBJ1-6 TRBV18 - TGTGCCAGCTCACCTGCAGGGCTCGATAATTCACCCCTCCACTTT CASSPAGLDNSPLHF
TRBD2 TRBJ2-5 TRBV14 - TGTGCCAGCAGCCAAGAGACTAGCGGGCTTGGGGAGACCCAGTACTTC CASSQETSGLGETQYF
- TRBJ1-4 TRBV2 - TGTGCCAGCAGCTCAACGCGGGGCGCCGTGAATGAAAAACTGTTTTTT CASSSTRGAVNEKLFF
TRBD2 TRBJ2-5 TRBV7-9 - TGTGCCAGCAGCTTAGGGGGGGGGACCGGAGAGACCCAGTACTTC CASSLGGGTGETQYF
- TRBJ1-1 TRBV3-1/TRBV3-2 - TGTGCCAGCAGCCAAGTCAAAACTGAAGCTTTCTTT CASSQVKTEAFF
- TRBJ2-1 TRBV29-1 - TGCAGCGCCTTTGACAGGTTCCTAAATGAGCAGTTCTTC CSAFDRFLNEQFF
- TRBJ1-2 TRBV6-2/TRBV6-3 few TGTGCCAGCAGTTACGGCACCTCCTATGGCTACACCTTC CASSYGTSYGYTF
TRBD1 TRBJ2-1 TRBV29-1 - TGCAGCGTTGAAGAGACAGGGAGCGCCTACAATGAGCAGTTCTTC CSVEETGSAYNEQFF
- TRBJ1-2 TRBV23-1 - TGCGCCAGCAGTCAACGGGGAGGGGGAAACTATGGCTACACCTTC CASSQRGGGNYGYTF
TRBD2 TRBJ2-3 TRBV4-2 - TGTGCCAGCAGCCAAGAAAGCGGGGGAACCAACCGGAATACGCAGTATTTT CASSQESGGTNRNTQYF
- TRBJ1-3 TRBV7-9 - TGTGCCAGCAGCCCCCAGAGCGGCTCTGGAAACACCATATATTTT CASSPQSGSGNTIYF
TRBD1 TRBJ1-1 TRBV7-2 - TGTGCCAGCAGCTTGGCAGGGGGGAACACTGAAGCTTTCTTT CASSLAGGNTEAFF
- TRBJ2-1 TRBV5-1 - TGCGCCAGCAGCCGAGACAATGAGCAGTTCTTC CASSRDNEQFF
- TRBJ1-1 TRBV10-3 - TGTGCCATCAGTGAACCGGGACTTGGGACTGAAGCTTTCTTT CAISEPGLGTEAFF
TRBD2 TRBJ2-3 TRBV9 - TGTGCCAGCAGCGTCCGCGCGGGGGGGATTAGCACAGATACGCAGTATTTT CASSVRAGGISTDTQYF
TRBD1 TRBJ2-7 TRBV5-6 - TGTGCCAGCAGCCGCCAGCCAGGGACAGGGTTAGTCTACGAGCAGTACTTC CASSRQPGTGLVYEQYF
- TRBJ1-5 TRBV6-5 once TGTGCCAGCATCGAGATGCTGTATAGCAATCAGCCCCAGCATTTT CASIEMLYSNQPQHF
TRBD1 TRBJ1-2 TRBV6-2/TRBV6-3 - TGTGCCAGCAGTTACCAGGACAGGGGTGGCTACACCTTC CASSYQDRGGYTF
TRBD1 TRBJ1-1 TRBV19 few TGTGCCAGTAGTGCTGGAGCAGGGGGCAGAGAAGCTTTCTTT CASSAGAGGREAFF
TRBD2 TRBJ2-5 TRBV11-2 - TGTGCCAGCAGTCGGGGGGGCTTCAGTTCAGAGACCCAGTACTTC CASSRGGFSSETQYF
- TRBJ1-5 TRBV3-1/TRBV3-2 - TGTGCCAGCAGCCAAGGGGGGGGAAGCAATCAGCCCCAGCATTTT CASSQGGGSNQPQHF
- TRBJ1-2 TRBV6-6 - TGTGCCAGCAGGCTCGGGGGGGTCTATGGCTACACCTTC CASRLGGVYGYTF
TRBD1 TRBJ2-1 TRBV11-3 - TGTGCCAGCTCATTTAAGGGGGCGGATGAGCAGTTCTTC CASSFKGADEQFF
- TRBJ2-2 TRBV19 - TGTGCCAGTTTGCGGGGGGACAGGGACACCGGGGAGCTGTTTTTT CASLRGDRDTGELFF
- TRBJ2-2 TRBV11-2 - TGTGCCAGCAATGTCCTTTTCGGGGACACCGGGGAGCTGTTTTTT CASNVLFGDTGELFF
- TRBJ2-6 TRBV9 - TGTGCCAGCAGCGGACTAGTCGACCTCTCTGGGGCCAACGTCCTGACTTTC CASSGLVDLSGANVLTF
- TRBJ1-5 TRBV5-6 many TGTGCCAGCAGCTTAGGAGGGGACAATCAGCCCCAGCATTTT CASSLGGDNQPQHF
- TRBJ2-1 TRBV7-2 - TGTGCCAGCAGCTTCTCCCTCTACAATGAGCAGTTCTTC CASSFSLYNEQFF
TRBD1 TRBJ1-1 TRBV5-1 - TGCGCCAGCAGCCAACAGGGGGGGAACACTGAAGCTTTCTTT CASSQQGGNTEAFF
- TRBJ2-1 TRBV11-3 - TGTGCCAGCAGCTTAGAACGCGGGCCGGCTGGGACCTACAATGAGCAGTTCTTC CASSLERGPAGTYNEQFF
TRBD1 TRBJ2-2 TRBV6-5 - TGTGCCAGCAGTACTCCAGGGACAGGGACCGGGGAGCTGTTTTTT CASSTPGTGTGELFF
TRBD1 TRBJ2-3 TRBV2 once TGTGCCAGCAGTTCGACAGGGATTGTTACAGATACGCAGTATTTT CASSSTGIVTDTQYF
- TRBJ2-7 TRBV5-1 - TGCGCCAGCAGCTTGGATCGGGCCGGGGGAAACGAGCAGTACTTC CASSLDRAGGNEQYF
- TRBJ1-1 TRBV11-2 - TGTGCCAGCAGCCCTAAATCCGGGGGGGGAACGAACACTGAAGCTTTCTTT CASSPKSGGGTNTEAFF
- TRBJ1-1 TRBV6-1 - TGTGCCAGCAGTGAATGGGCCGGGGGGGTGAGGAACACTGAAGCTTTCTTT CASSEWAGGVRNTEAFF
- TRBJ2-5 TRBV6-2/TRBV6-3 - TGTGCCAGCAGTCCCGCGCCGTCGGGAGAGACCCAGTACTTC CASSPAPSGETQYF
- TRBJ2-1 TRBV19 once TGTGCCAGTAGTATTTCAACAGGGAGGGGAAGCCCCAATGAGCAGTTCTTC CASSISTGRGSPNEQFF